A single TCR beta chain is shown here with its context. The CDR3 consists of 15 residues. CDR1 is SGDLS and CDR2 is YYNGEE in the germline V gene. With V trimmed by 0 bases and J by 6 bases, 5 bases remained unmatched. Amplification used 60 Vbeta primers and 13 Jbeta primers. The method was immunoSEQ multiplex PCR; TCRdb's version includes in-frame clones alone and lacks a portion of them. The sample gives tens of thousands of clones, around 80% of which show up once; under 3% is in the top ten. These data come from a study of cytomegalovirus exposure and HLA in healthy donors. Source material: PBMCs. The V call is TRBV9, the J call TRBJ1-4, with 7 bases fitting TRBD1. The TCR originated in a woman aged 25 to 45 in good health and CMV-seronegative. The CDR3 sequence: CASSVDAGGDEKLFF. In DNA form, the CDR3 reads TGTGCCAGCAGCGTAGATGCAGGGGGAGATGAAAAACTGTTTTTT. The full variable domain, completed using reference TRBV9 and TRBJ1-4, is DSGVTQTPKHLITATGQRVTLRCSPRSGDLSVYWYQQSLDQGLQFLIQYYNGEERAKGNILERFSAQQFPDLHSELNLSSLELGDSALYFCASSVDAGGDEKLFFGSGTQLSVL.